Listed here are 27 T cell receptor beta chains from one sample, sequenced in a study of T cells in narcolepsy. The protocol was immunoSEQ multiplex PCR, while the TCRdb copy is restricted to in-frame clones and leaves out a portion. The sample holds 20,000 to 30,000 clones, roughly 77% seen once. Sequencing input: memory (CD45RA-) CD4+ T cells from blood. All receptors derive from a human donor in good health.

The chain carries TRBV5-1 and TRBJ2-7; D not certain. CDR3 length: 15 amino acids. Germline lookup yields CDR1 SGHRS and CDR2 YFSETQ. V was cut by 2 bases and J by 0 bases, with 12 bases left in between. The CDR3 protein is CASSFSVQPSYEQYF. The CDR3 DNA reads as TGCGCCAGCAGCTTTTCTGTTCAGCCCTCCTACGAGCAGTACTTC. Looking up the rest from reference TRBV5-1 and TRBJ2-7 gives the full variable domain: KAGVTQTPRYLIKTRGQQVTLSCSPISGHRSVSWYQQTPGQGLQFLFEYFSETQRNKGNFPGRFSGRQFSNSRSEMNVSTLELGDSALYLCASSFSVQPSYEQYFGPGTRLTVT.

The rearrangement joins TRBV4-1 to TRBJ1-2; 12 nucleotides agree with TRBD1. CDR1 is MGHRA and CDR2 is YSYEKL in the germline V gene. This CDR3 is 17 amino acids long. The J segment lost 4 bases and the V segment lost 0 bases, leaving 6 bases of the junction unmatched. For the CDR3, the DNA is TGCGCCAGCAGCCAAGATCCTGGGACAGGGGGCGTCTATGGCTACACCTTC. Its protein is CASSQDPGTGGVYGYTF.

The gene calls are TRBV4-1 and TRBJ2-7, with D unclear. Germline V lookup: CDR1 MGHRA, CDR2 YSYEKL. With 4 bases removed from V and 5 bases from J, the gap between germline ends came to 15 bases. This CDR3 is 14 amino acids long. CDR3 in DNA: TGCGCCAGCAGCCGTACCCCGAACCTCCACGAGCAGTACTTC. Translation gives CASSRTPNLHEQYF.

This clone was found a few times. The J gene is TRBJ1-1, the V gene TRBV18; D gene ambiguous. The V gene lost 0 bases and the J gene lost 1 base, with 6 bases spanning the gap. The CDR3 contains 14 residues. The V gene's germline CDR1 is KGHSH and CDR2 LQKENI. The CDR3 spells CASSPPGRNTEAFF. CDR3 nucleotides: TGTGCCAGCTCACCACCAGGGAGGAACACTGAAGCTTTCTTT.

In nucleotides, the CDR3 is TGTGCCAGCAGACTAGTCCTGGAGACCCAGTACTTC. Translated, it gives CASRLVLETQYF. J is TRBJ2-5 and V is TRBV6-1; possible D gene TRBD2, 5 bases. The germline V gene has CDR1 MNHNS and CDR2 SASEGT. The length of the CDR3 is 12 residues. V was pared by 6 bases and J by 5 bases, with 10 bases between.

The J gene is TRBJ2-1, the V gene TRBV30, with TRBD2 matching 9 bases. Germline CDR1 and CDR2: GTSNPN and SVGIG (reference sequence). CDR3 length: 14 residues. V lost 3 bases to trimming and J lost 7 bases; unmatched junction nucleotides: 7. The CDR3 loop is CAWRTREGPNEQFF. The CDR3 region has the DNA TGTGCCTGGAGGACGCGGGAGGGCCCAAATGAGCAGTTCTTC.

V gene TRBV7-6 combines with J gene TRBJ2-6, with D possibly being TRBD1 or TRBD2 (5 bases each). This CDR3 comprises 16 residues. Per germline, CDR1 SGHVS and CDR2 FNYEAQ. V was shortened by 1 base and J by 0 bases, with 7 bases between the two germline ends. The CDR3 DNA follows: TGTGCCAGCAGCTTAGACGGGGCCTCTGGGGCCAACGTCCTGACTTTC. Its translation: CASSLDGASGANVLTF.

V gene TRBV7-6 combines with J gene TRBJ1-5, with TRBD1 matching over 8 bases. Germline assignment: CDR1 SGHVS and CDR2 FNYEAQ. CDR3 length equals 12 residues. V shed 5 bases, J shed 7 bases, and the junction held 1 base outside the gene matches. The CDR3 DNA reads TGTGCCAGCAGCCGGACAGGGCAGCCCCAGCATTTT. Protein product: CASSRTGQPQHF.

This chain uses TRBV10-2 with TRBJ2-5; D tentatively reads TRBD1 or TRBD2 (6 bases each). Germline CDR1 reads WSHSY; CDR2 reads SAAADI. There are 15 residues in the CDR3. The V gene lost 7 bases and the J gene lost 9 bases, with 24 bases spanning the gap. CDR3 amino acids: CASTTVGRDNSPQYF. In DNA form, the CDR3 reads TGCGCCAGCACCACCGTTGGGCGGGACAACAGTCCCCAGTACTTC.

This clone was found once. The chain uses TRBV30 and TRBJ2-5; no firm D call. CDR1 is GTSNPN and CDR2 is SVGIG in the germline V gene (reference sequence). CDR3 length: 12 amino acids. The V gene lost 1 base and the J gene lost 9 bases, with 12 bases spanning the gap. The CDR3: CAWSGTIEAQYF. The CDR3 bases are TGTGCCTGGAGTGGTACCATCGAGGCCCAGTACTTC.

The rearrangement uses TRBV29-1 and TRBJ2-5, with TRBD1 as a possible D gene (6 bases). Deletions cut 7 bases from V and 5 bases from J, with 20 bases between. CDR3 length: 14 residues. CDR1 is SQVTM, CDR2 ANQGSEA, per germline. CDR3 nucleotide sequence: TGCAGCGCGTCCCCCCAGGGGCAGGGGGAGACCCAGTACTTC. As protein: CSASPQGQGETQYF.

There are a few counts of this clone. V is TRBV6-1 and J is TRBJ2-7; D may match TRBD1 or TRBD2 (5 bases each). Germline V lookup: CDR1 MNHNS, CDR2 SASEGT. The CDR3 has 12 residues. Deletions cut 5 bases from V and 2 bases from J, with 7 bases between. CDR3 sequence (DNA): TGTGCCAGCAGTCAGGGAGCCTACGAGCAGTACTTC. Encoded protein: CASSQGAYEQYF.

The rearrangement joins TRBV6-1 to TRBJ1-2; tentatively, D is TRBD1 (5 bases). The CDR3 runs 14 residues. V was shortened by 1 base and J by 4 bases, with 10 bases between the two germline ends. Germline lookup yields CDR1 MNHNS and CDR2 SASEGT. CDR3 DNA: TGTGCCAGCAGTGAAGGAGGGAGGGGCTATGGCTACACCTTC. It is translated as CASSEGGRGYGYTF.

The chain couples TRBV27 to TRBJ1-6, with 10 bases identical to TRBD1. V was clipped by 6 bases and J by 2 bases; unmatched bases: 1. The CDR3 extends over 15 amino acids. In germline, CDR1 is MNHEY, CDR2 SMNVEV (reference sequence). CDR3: CASSDRGPYNSPLHF. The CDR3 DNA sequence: TGTGCCAGCAGCGACAGGGGGCCCTATAATTCACCCCTCCACTTT.

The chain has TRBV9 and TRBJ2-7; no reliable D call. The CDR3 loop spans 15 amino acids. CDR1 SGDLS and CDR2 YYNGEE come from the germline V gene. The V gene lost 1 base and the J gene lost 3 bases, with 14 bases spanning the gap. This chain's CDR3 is CASSVLPGAVYEQYF. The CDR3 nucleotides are TGTGCCAGCAGCGTATTACCGGGTGCGGTCTACGAGCAGTACTTC.

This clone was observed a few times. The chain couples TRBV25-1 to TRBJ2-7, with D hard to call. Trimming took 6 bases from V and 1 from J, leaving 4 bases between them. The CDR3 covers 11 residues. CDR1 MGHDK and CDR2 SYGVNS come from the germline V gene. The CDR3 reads CASRRSYEQYF. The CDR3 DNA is TGTGCCAGCAGGCGATCCTACGAGCAGTACTTC.

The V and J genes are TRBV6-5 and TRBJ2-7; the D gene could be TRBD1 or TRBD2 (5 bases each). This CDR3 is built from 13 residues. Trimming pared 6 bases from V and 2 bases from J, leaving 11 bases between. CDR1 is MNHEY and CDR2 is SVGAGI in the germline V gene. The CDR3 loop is CASRERTTYEQYF. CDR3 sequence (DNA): TGTGCCAGCAGAGAGCGGACAACCTACGAGCAGTACTTC.

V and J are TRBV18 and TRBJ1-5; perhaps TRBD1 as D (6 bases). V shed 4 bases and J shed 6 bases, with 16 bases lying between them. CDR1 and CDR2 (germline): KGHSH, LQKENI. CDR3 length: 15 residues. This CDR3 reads CASSRADRKGQPQHF. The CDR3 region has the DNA TGTGCCAGCTCACGAGCGGACAGAAAGGGTCAGCCCCAGCATTTT.

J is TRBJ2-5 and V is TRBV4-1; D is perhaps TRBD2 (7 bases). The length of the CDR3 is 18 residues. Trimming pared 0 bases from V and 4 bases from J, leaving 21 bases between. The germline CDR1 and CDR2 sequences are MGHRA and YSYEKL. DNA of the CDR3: TGCGCCAGCAGCCAAGAGGGAAGTTCTTACGGGGGGCGAGAGACCCAGTACTTC. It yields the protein CASSQEGSSYGGRETQYF.

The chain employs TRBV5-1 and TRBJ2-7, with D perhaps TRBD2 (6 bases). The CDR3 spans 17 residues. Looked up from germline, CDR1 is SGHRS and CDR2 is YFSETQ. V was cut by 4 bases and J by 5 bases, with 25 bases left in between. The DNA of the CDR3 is TGCGCCAGCAGCCGGGAAGGAGGGGCAGGGCGGGACCACGAGCAGTACTTC. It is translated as CASSREGGAGRDHEQYF.

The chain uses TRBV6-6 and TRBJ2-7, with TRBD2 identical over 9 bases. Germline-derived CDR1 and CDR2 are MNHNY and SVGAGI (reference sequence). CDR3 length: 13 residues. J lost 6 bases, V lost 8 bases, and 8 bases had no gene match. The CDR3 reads CASRGLAGSEQYF. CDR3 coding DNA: TGTGCCAGCCGGGGGCTAGCGGGATCCGAGCAGTACTTC.

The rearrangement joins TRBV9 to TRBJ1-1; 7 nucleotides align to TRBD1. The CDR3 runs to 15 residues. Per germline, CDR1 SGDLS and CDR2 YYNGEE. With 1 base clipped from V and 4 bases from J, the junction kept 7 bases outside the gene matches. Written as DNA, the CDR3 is TGTGCCAGCAGCGTAACGGGTAACAGGGGCACTGAAGCTTTCTTT. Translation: CASSVTGNRGTEAFF.

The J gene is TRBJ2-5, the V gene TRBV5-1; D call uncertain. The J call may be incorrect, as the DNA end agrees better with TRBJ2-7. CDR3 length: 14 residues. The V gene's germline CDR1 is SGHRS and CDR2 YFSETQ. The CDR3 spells CASSLGYGSYEQYF. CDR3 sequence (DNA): TGCGCCAGCAGCTTGGGGTACGGTTCCTACGAGCAGTACTTC.

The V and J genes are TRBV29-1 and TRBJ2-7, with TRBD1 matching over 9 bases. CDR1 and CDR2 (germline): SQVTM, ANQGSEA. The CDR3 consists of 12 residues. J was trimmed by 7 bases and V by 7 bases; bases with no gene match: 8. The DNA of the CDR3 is TGCAGCGGGTCCGGGACAGGGTCGGAGCAGTACTTC. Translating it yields CSGSGTGSEQYF.

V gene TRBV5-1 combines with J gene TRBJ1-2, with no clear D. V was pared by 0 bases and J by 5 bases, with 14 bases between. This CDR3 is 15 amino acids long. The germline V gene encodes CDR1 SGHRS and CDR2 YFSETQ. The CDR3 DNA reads TGCGCCAGCAGCTTGGACCGGGAGGGCTTATATGGCTACACCTTC. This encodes CASSLDREGLYGYTF.

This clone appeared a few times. The CDR3 DNA is TGTGCCAGCAGGGGAGGACAGGGAGCCGGTATTGAAGCTTTCTTT. Translating it yields CASRGGQGAGIEAFF. The V gene is TRBV6-1, the J gene TRBJ1-1; 8 positions match TRBD1. V was clipped by 6 bases and J by 7 bases; unmatched bases: 13. This CDR3 has 15 residues. CDR1 is MNHNS and CDR2 is SASEGT in the germline V gene.

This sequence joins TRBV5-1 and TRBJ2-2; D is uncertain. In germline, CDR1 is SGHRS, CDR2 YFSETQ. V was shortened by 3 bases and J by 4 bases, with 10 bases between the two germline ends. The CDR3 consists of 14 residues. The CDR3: CASSWVQFTGELFF. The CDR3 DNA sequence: TGCGCCAGCAGCTGGGTTCAATTCACCGGGGAGCTGTTTTTT.